The 8 T cell receptor beta chains below come from one sample, sequenced in a study of blood T cell repertoires in COVID-19. The assay was immunoSEQ multiplex PCR, and TCRdb's table has in-frame clones only and misses some. The table has 250,000 or so clones, roughly 84% seen once. The material sequenced was peripheral blood. Receptor source: a woman in her 40s who had recovered from COVID-19.

The V call is TRBV3-1 (or the pseudogene TRBV3-2), the J call TRBJ1-1; 7 bases are a match to TRBD1. With 4 bases clipped from V and 3 bases from J, the junction kept 8 bases outside the gene matches. CDR1 is LGHDT and CDR2 is YNNKEL in the germline V gene (reference sequence). CDR3 length: 15 residues. The CDR3 is CASSRMRQGYTEAFF. The CDR3 DNA is TGTGCCAGCAGCCGCATGAGACAGGGATACACTGAAGCTTTCTTT.

V gene TRBV9 combines with J gene TRBJ2-3; TRBD2 agrees at 8 bases. Germline lookup yields CDR1 SGDLS and CDR2 YYNGEE. The CDR3 is 15 amino acids. The J segment lost 2 bases and the V segment lost 4 bases, leaving 6 bases of the junction unmatched. The chain's CDR3 is CASSTRGAFTDTQYF. CDR3 coding DNA: TGTGCCAGCAGCACGCGGGGGGCCTTCACAGATACGCAGTATTTT.

The chain has TRBV19 and TRBJ2-1; 7 bases are a match to TRBD1. The CDR3 has 12 amino acids. Germline V gives CDR1 LNHDA, CDR2 SQIVND (reference sequence). V dropped 9 bases and J dropped 5; count of bases not matched to a gene: 4. The CDR3 nucleotides read TGTGCCAGCCGGACAGGCCACAATGAGCAGTTCTTC. This translates into CASRTGHNEQFF.

About this clone itself: At the DNA level, this CDR3 is encoded by other sequences in the same sample as well. The chain uses TRBV2 and TRBJ1-2; D is ambiguous. The CDR3 consists of 14 residues. Germline values: CDR1 SNHLY, CDR2 FYNNEI. Trimming removed 6 bases at V and 5 bases at J, with 16 bases between. The CDR3 protein is CASRFSLSLYGYTF. CDR3 coding DNA: TGTGCCAGCAGATTCTCCCTGAGCTTGTATGGCTACACCTTC.

The CDR3 protein is CASSVYRVGDGYTF. CDR3 nucleotides: TGTGCCAGCAGTGTGTACAGGGTAGGAGATGGCTACACCTTC. The rearrangement joins TRBV2 to TRBJ1-2; maybe TRBD1 (6 bases). Trimming took 4 bases from V and 6 from J, leaving 15 bases between them. CDR1 SNHLY and CDR2 FYNNEI come from the germline V gene. The CDR3 extends over 14 amino acids.

The chain recombines TRBV3-1 (or the pseudogene TRBV3-2) with TRBJ1-5; D may be TRBD1 (6 bases). The ends were cut back, 4 bases at V and 4 bases at J, with 14 bases in the middle. The V gene's germline CDR1 is LGHDT and CDR2 YNNKEL (reference sequence). The CDR3 loop spans 15 amino acids. The CDR3: CASSLGRGSNQPQHF. CDR3 DNA sequence: TGTGCCAGCAGCCTGGGGAGGGGGAGTAATCAGCCCCAGCATTTT.

The CDR3 DNA is TGTGCCATCCGAGAAAGTAGTGACTACGGGTCCTCAGGCTACACCTTC. Protein: CAIRESSDYGSSGYTF. This chain joins TRBV10-3 and TRBJ1-2; D not resolved. The CDR3 is 16 residues long. V shed 8 bases and J shed 8 bases, with 27 bases lying between them. Germline V gene data show CDR1 as ENHRY and CDR2 as SYGVKD.

The chain links TRBV5-5 to TRBJ2-7; D is unclear. The length of the CDR3 is 12 residues. V lost 3 bases, J lost 6 bases, and 10 bases lay in between. Germline CDR1 reads SGHKS; CDR2 reads YYEKEE (reference sequence). Here the CDR3 DNA reads TGTGCCAGCAGCTCCCCTAGTCCCGAGCAGTACTTC. The encoded protein is CASSSPSPEQYF.